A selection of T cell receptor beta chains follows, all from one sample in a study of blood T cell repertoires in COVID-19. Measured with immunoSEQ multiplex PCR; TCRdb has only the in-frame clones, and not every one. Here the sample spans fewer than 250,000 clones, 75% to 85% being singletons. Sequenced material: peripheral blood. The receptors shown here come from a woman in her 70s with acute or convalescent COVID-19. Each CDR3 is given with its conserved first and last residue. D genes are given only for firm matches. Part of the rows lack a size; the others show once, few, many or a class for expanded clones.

CASRQGPNGETQYF	TGTGCCAGTCGGCAGGGCCCTAACGGGGAGACCCAGTACTTC	.	TRBV6-5	TRBJ2-5	.
CASSKTGGTGDMNTEAFF	TGTGCCAGTAGTAAGACGGGGGGGACAGGGGACATGAACACTGAAGCTTTCTTT	.	TRBV19	TRBJ1-1	TRBD1
CASSQGQGNTIYF	TGTGCCAGCAGTCAGGGGCAAGGAAACACCATATATTTT	.	TRBV25-1	TRBJ1-3	.
CASSLYRTTEPQPQHF	TGTGCCAGCAGTTTATACCGTACGACAGAGCCTCAGCCCCAGCATTTT	.	TRBV27	TRBJ1-5	.
CASSHTGTQRDEQFF	TGTGCCAGCAGCCACACAGGGACACAAAGGGATGAGCAGTTCTTC	.	TRBV7-9	TRBJ2-1	.
CASGGGVNAEAFF	TGTGCCTCGGGGGGGGGCGTGAACGCTGAAGCTTTCTTT	.	TRBV10-3	TRBJ1-1	.
CASSFGVSEAFF	TGTGCCAGCAGTTTCGGGGTATCTGAAGCTTTCTTT	once	TRBV6-2/TRBV6-3	TRBJ1-1	.
CASSMLGTGGTEQFF	TGTGCCAGTAGTATGCTCGGGACAGGGGGCACTGAGCAGTTCTTC	.	TRBV19	TRBJ2-1	TRBD1
CATSEPGQGSHGYTF	TGTGCCACCAGTGAACCGGGACAGGGTAGCCATGGCTACACCTTC	.	TRBV24-1	TRBJ1-2	TRBD1
CASSQGGQGYLSPLHF	TGTGCCAGCAGCCAAGGGGGACAGGGATATCTTTCACCCCTCCACTTT	.	TRBV7-2	TRBJ1-6	TRBD1
CASSLLSDTQYF	TGTGCCAGCAGCTTACTAAGCGATACGCAGTATTTT	.	TRBV11-3	TRBJ2-3	.
CASNRGRGVRTGELFF	TGCGCCAGCAATCGTGGCAGGGGTGTTAGGACCGGGGAGCTGTTTTTT	.	TRBV5-1	TRBJ2-2	.
CASSNSGSNQPQHF	TGTGCCAGCAGCAACTCGGGAAGCAATCAGCCCCAGCATTTT	.	TRBV28	TRBJ1-5	.
CASSLNPPGKNEKLFF	TGTGCCAGCAGCTTAAACCCCCCAGGGAAAAATGAAAAACTGTTTTTT	.	TRBV11-2	TRBJ1-4	.
CASSPGVVQPQHF	TGTGCCAGCAGCCCAGGGGTTGTGCAGCCCCAGCATTTT	.	TRBV7-2	TRBJ1-5	.
CASYRAGANVLTF	TGTGCCAGCTACAGGGCTGGGGCCAACGTCCTGACTTTC	.	TRBV6-5	TRBJ2-6	.
CASSPPGQGANEQFF	TGTGCCAGTAGTCCACCGGGACAGGGGGCAAATGAGCAGTTCTTC	.	TRBV19	TRBJ2-1	TRBD1
CATITGGADTEAFF	TGTGCCACCATAACAGGGGGCGCGGACACTGAAGCTTTCTTT	.	TRBV6-5	TRBJ1-1	TRBD1
CASSLVPDKYNEQFF	TGCGCCAGCAGCTTGGTGCCGGACAAATACAATGAGCAGTTCTTC	.	TRBV5-1	TRBJ2-1	.
CASSTQGWNEQFF	TGTGCCAGCAGCACTCAGGGGTGGAATGAGCAGTTCTTC	.	TRBV7-2	TRBJ2-1	.
CASSSDDRYTDTQYF	TGTGCCAGCAGTTCAGACGACAGATACACAGATACGCAGTATTTT	.	TRBV2	TRBJ2-3	.
CASSPLGGNQPQHF	TGTGCCAGCTCACCACTGGGGGGGAATCAGCCCCAGCATTTT	.	TRBV18	TRBJ1-5	.
CASSLGPQGLKDEQYF	TGTGCCAGCAGCTTAGGTCCGCAGGGGCTAAAAGACGAGCAGTACTTC	.	TRBV11-2	TRBJ2-7	.
CASSSGQGAFLYEQYF	TGCGCCAGCAGCTCCGGACAGGGGGCGTTCCTTTACGAGCAGTACTTC	once	TRBV5-1	TRBJ2-7	TRBD1
CASSPSEISVTEAFF	TGTGCCAGCAGCCCATCGGAGATCTCGGTTACTGAAGCTTTCTTT	.	TRBV7-9	TRBJ1-1	.
CASSLRGQGSHNEQFF	TGCGCCAGCAGCCTCAGGGGACAGGGTTCCCACAATGAGCAGTTCTTC	.	TRBV5-1	TRBJ2-1	TRBD1
CASSQGQLLMNTEAFF	TGTGCCAGCAGCCAAGGACAGTTACTAATGAACACTGAAGCTTTCTTT	.	TRBV3-1/TRBV3-2	TRBJ1-1	.
CASVRDRENTEAFF	TGTGCCAGTGTAAGGGACAGGGAGAACACTGAAGCTTTCTTT	.	TRBV27	TRBJ1-1	TRBD1
CASTPLGRGTDTQYF	TGTGCCAGCACCCCCCTGGGGCGCGGCACAGATACGCAGTATTTT	.	TRBV6-2/TRBV6-3	TRBJ2-3	.
CASSHGVGRSNTEAFF	TGCGCCAGCAGCCACGGGGTGGGCAGGTCAAACACTGAAGCTTTCTTT	once	TRBV4-3	TRBJ1-1	.
CASSVLTGGRNTEAFF	TGCGCCAGCAGCGTCCTGACAGGGGGCAGGAACACTGAAGCTTTCTTT	.	TRBV5-1	TRBJ1-1	TRBD1
CASSAGGGLNGNTIYF	TGTGCCAGCAGTGCCGGGGGGGGGCTAAATGGAAACACCATATATTTT	.	TRBV5-4	TRBJ1-3	.
CASSPPGQSYYGYTF	TGTGCCAGCTCACCACCGGGACAGTCTTACTATGGCTACACCTTC	.	TRBV18	TRBJ1-2	TRBD1
CASSMGALGWNQPQHF	TGTGCCAGTAGTATGGGAGCCTTGGGGTGGAATCAGCCCCAGCATTTT	.	TRBV19	TRBJ1-5	.
CASSLERGEQFF	TGCGCCAGCAGCTTGGAAAGGGGTGAGCAGTTCTTC	.	TRBV5-1	TRBJ2-1	.
CASSQVGTGDGYTF	TGTGCCAGCAGCCAAGTCGGGACAGGGGATGGCTACACCTTC	once	TRBV4-2	TRBJ1-2	TRBD1
CATSREPGVFLEGSGNTIYF	TGTGCCACCAGCAGAGAGCCAGGCGTTTTCCTGGAAGGCTCTGGAAACACCATATATTTT	.	TRBV15	TRBJ1-3	.
CASSLGLAGGNEQFF	TGCGCCAGCAGCTTGGGACTAGCGGGGGGCAATGAGCAGTTCTTC	.	TRBV5-1	TRBJ2-1	TRBD2
CASTGNTEAFF	TGTGCCAGCACAGGGAACACTGAAGCTTTCTTT	few	TRBV28	TRBJ1-1	.
CASSFLAGGQYQETQYF	TGTGCCAGCAGCTTCCTAGCGGGGGGACAGTACCAAGAGACCCAGTACTTC	.	TRBV5-4	TRBJ2-5	TRBD2
CASRIGGNTGELFF	TGTGCCAGCCGGATTGGAGGGAACACCGGGGAGCTGTTTTTT	once	TRBV6-6	TRBJ2-2	.
CAGGKAKNIQYF	TGTGCGGGGGGTAAAGCCAAAAACATTCAGTACTTC	once	TRBV2	TRBJ2-4	.
CASSADIYYNSPLHF	TGTGCCAGCAGCGCCGACATCTATTATAATTCACCCCTCCACTTT	.	TRBV7-2	TRBJ1-6	.
CASSRRLAGGANTEAFF	TGTGCCAGTAGTAGGAGGCTAGCGGGGGGAGCGAACACTGAAGCTTTCTTT	.	TRBV19	TRBJ1-1	.
CASSVEEGENIQYF	TGTGCCAGCAGCGTAGAGGAGGGCGAAAACATTCAGTACTTC	.	TRBV9	TRBJ2-4	.
CASSQDPRGGYGYTF	TGTGCCAGCAGCCAAGATCCCCGGGGGGGATATGGCTACACCTTC	.	TRBV3-1/TRBV3-2	TRBJ1-2	.